This TCR beta chain came from a study of OX40 agonist ivuxolimab in advanced cancers. Profiled with immunoSEQ multiplex PCR; TCRdb holds only in-frame clones, not every one. This sample has approximately 86,000 clones, with approximately 90% found just once. V gave up 4 bases and J gave up 5 bases; unmatched junction bases: 8. This CDR3 region has 15 residues. Germline V gene sequence: CDR1 SGHRS, CDR2 YFSETQ. The TCR comes from an adult with an advanced solid tumor such as melanoma, head and neck, liver or kidney cancer. The sample here was CD4+ or CD8+ T cells sorted from blood, taken in a trial of the OX40 agonist ivuxolimab. The chain joins TRBV5-1 to TRBJ2-3; 9 nucleotides match TRBD1. DNA for the CDR3: TGCGCCAGCAGCGCCGGGACAGGGCTCGGAGATACGCAGTATTTT. It specifies CASSAGTGLGDTQYF.